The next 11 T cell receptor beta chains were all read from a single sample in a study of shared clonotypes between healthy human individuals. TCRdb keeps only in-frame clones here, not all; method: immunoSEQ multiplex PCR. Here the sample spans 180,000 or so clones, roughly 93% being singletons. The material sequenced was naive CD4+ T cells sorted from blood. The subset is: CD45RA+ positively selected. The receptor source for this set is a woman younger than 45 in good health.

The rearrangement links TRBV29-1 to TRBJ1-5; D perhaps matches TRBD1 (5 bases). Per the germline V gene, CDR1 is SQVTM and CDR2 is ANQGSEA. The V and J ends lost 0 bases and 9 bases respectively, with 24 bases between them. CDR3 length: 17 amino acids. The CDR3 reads CSVEDLRWQPPDMPQHF. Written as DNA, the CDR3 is TGCAGCGTTGAAGATCTTCGGTGGCAGCCCCCGGACATGCCCCAGCATTTT.

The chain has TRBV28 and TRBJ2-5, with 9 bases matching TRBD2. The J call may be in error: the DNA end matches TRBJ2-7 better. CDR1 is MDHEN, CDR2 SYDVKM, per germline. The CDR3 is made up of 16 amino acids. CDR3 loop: CASSLYRSGSSYEQYF. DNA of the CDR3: TGTGCCAGCAGTTTATACCGTAGCGGGAGCTCCTACGAGCAGTACTTC.

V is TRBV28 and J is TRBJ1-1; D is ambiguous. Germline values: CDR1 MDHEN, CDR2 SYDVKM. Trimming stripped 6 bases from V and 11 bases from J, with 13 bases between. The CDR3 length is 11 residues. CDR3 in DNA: TGTGCCAGCAGAGCAGGAGTTGGGGCTTTCTTT. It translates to CASRAGVGAFF.

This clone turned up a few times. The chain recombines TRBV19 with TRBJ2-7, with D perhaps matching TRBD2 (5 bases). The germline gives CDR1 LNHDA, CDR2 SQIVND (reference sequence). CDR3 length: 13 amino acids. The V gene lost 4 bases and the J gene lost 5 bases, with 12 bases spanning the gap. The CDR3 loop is CASSSGSLHEQYF. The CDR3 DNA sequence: TGTGCCAGTAGTAGTGGGAGTTTACACGAGCAGTACTTC.

In nucleotides, the CDR3 is TGTGCCAGCAGCTTAGCGGGAGACAGGAAATTGAGGTTCTTC. Amino acids: CASSLAGDRKLRFF. V usage is TRBV7-2 and J usage is TRBJ2-1; D is possibly TRBD1 (6 bases). Trimming shortened V by 0 bases and J by 15 bases, and 18 bases separated the two germline ends. Germline lookup yields CDR1 SGHTA and CDR2 FQGNSA. The CDR3 contains 14 residues.

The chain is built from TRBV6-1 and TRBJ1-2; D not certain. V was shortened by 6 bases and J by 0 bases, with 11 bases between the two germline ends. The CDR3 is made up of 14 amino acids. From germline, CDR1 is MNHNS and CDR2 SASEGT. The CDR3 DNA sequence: TGTGCCAGCAGCAGCGGGCCGACTAACTATGGCTACACCTTC. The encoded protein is CASSSGPTNYGYTF.

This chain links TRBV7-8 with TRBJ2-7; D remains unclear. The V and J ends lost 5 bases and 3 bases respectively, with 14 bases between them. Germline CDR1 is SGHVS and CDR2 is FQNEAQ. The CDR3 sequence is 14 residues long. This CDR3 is CASSPTESRYEQYF. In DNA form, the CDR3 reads TGTGCCAGCAGCCCAACAGAATCCCGCTACGAGCAGTACTTC. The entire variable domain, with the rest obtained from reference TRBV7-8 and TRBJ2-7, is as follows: GAGVSQSPRYKVAKRGQDVALRCDPISGHVSLFWYQQALGQGPEFLTYFQNEAQLDKSGLPSDRFFAERPEGSVSTLKIQRTQQEDSAVYLCASSPTESRYEQYFGPGTRLTVT.

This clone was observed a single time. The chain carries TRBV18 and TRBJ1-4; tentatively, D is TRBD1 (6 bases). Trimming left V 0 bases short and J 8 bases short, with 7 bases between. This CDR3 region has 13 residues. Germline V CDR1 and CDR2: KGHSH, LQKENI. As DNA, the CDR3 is TGTGCCAGCTCACCACCGGACAGCGAAAAACTGTTTTTT. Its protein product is CASSPPDSEKLFF.

The CDR3 is CSVTMTGSYGYTF. Here the CDR3 DNA reads TGCAGCGTAACCATGACAGGTAGCTATGGCTACACCTTC. This chain connects TRBV29-1 to TRBJ1-2; TRBD1 is a possible D gene (6 bases). The CDR3 loop spans 13 amino acids. Trimming shortened V by 6 bases and J by 4 bases, and 15 bases separated the two germline ends. CDR1 is SQVTM and CDR2 is ANQGSEA in the germline V gene.

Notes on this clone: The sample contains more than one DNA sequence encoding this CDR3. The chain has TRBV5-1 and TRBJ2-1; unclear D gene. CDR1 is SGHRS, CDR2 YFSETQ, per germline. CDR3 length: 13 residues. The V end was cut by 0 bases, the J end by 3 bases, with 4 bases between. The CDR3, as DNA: TGCGCCAGCAGCTTGGTTGGCTACAATGAGCAGTTCTTC. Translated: CASSLVGYNEQFF.

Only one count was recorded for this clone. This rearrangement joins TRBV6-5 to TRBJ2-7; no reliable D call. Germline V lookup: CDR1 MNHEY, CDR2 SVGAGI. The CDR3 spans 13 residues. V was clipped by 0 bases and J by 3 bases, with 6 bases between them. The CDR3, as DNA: TGTGCCAGCAGTTACTCGCTGGGCTACGAGCAGTACTTC. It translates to CASSYSLGYEQYF.